This TCR beta chain was profiled in a study of blood T cell repertoires in COVID-19. At the level of the study: Acute-phase and convalescent COVID-19 samples originated in the United States, Italy and Spain.

This clone came up once. Original analysis: Counts of nucleated cells, estimated from reference gene primer amplification, were obtained. Libraries were prepared by immunoSEQ multiplex PCR; TCRdb keeps only in-frame clonotypes and omits some of them. The V and J calls and the clone size are those of that table, but D and trimming were determined from the DNA. The sample gives about 210,000 clones, about 89% of which show up once; around 4.8% is in the top ten. Trimming left V 3 bases short and J 4 bases short, with 8 bases between. Germline V gene lookup returns CDR1 SGHRS and CDR2 YFSETQ. The CDR3 totals 13 residues.

Sequencing was performed on peripheral blood. This receptor was obtained from a middle-aged woman with acute or convalescent COVID-19. The J gene is TRBJ1-3, the V gene TRBV5-1, with a possible D match to TRBD1 (6 bases). The CDR3, as DNA: TGCGCCAGCAGCTCAGGGGACGGAAACACCATATATTTT. The encoded protein is CASSSGDGNTIYF.